A selection of T cell receptor beta chains follows, all from one sample in a study of shared clonotypes between healthy human individuals. Repertoires were generated with immunoSEQ multiplex PCR, while TCRdb's copy carries only in-frame clones and drops some. The repertoire holds hundreds of thousands of clones, with 95% to 96% as singletons. The sample consisted of naive CD8+ T cells sorted from blood. These receptor sequences come from a woman in her thirties in good health. Both conserved end residues are part of each CDR3. A D gene is named only where the DNA matches it firmly. Clone size is not always given. Where it is, it says once, few, many or a class for expanded clones.

abundance | j_gene | d_gene | v_gene | CDR3aa | CDR3nt
NA | TRBJ1-1 | NA | TRBV28 | CASSLRWQMNTEAFF | TGTGCCAGCAGTTTAAGATGGCAAATGAACACTGAAGCTTTCTTT
NA | TRBJ2-7 | TRBD1 | TRBV28 | CASRTGVGEQYF | TGTGCCAGCCGGACAGGGGTGGGGGAGCAGTACTTC
NA | TRBJ2-5 | TRBD2 | TRBV25-1 | CASSESSAGGRAETQYF | TGTGCCAGCAGTGAATCCTCCGCTGGCGGGAGGGCAGAGACCCAGTACTTC
NA | TRBJ2-7 | NA | TRBV14 | CASSQAPTLEQYF | TGTGCCAGCAGCCAAGCACCCACCCTCGAGCAGTACTTC
NA | TRBJ2-1 | TRBD2 | TRBV13 | CASSIGLAGRNEQFF | TGTGCCAGCAGCATTGGACTAGCGGGACGGAATGAGCAGTTCTTC
NA | TRBJ1-5 | NA | TRBV28 | CASSPGGGQPQHF | TGTGCCAGCAGCCCCGGAGGTGGGCAGCCCCAGCATTTT
NA | TRBJ2-1 | NA | TRBV4-1 | CASSQDTSSYNEQFF | TGCGCCAGCAGCCAAGATACTAGCTCCTACAATGAGCAGTTCTTC
NA | TRBJ1-1 | NA | TRBV29-1 | CSVEDPSLGTEAFF | TGCAGCGTTGAAGATCCGTCCCTGGGCACTGAAGCTTTCTTT
NA | TRBJ2-7 | TRBD2 | TRBV27 | CASSFSGNEQYF | TGTGCCAGCAGTTTTAGCGGGAACGAGCAGTACTTC
NA | TRBJ1-5 | NA | TRBV7-3 | CASSPQSRGNQPQHF | TGTGCCAGCAGCCCCCAGTCAAGGGGCAATCAGCCCCAGCATTTT
NA | TRBJ2-7 | TRBD2 | TRBV27 | CASSSSPVGGFYEQYF | TGTGCCAGCAGTTCTAGCCCGGTGGGAGGGTTCTACGAGCAGTACTTC
NA | TRBJ2-7 | TRBD1 | TRBV27 | CASSTTGTGIYEQYF | TGTGCCAGCAGTACCACCGGGACAGGGATTTACGAGCAGTACTTC
NA | TRBJ2-2 | NA | TRBV9 | CASSAPRSGLFTGELFF | TGTGCCAGCAGCGCCCCCCGATCGGGACTTTTCACCGGGGAGCTGTTTTTT
NA | TRBJ2-7 | NA | TRBV11-2 | CASSPSGAEQYF | TGTGCCAGCAGCCCCTCAGGGGCCGAGCAGTACTTC
once | TRBJ2-7 | NA | TRBV28 | CASSSSGPAAYEQYF | TGTGCCAGCAGTTCGTCGGGCCCCGCCGCCTACGAGCAGTACTTC
NA | TRBJ1-6 | NA | TRBV11-2 | CASSLDLTGPNSPLHF | TGTGCCAGCAGCTTGGATCTGACGGGCCCTAATTCACCCCTCCACTTT